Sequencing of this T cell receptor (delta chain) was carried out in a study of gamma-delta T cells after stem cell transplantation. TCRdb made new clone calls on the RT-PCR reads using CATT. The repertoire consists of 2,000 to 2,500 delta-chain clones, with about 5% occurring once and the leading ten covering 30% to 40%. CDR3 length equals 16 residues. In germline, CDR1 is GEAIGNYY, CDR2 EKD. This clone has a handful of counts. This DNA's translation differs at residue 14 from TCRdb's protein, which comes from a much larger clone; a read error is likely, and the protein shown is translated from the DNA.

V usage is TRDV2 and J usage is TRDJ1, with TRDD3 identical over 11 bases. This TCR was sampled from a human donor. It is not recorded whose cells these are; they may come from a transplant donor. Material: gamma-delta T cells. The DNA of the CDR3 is TGTGCCTGTGACGTACTGGGGGATAGCGGCACCGATAAACCCATCTTT. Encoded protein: CACDVLGDSGTDKPIF.